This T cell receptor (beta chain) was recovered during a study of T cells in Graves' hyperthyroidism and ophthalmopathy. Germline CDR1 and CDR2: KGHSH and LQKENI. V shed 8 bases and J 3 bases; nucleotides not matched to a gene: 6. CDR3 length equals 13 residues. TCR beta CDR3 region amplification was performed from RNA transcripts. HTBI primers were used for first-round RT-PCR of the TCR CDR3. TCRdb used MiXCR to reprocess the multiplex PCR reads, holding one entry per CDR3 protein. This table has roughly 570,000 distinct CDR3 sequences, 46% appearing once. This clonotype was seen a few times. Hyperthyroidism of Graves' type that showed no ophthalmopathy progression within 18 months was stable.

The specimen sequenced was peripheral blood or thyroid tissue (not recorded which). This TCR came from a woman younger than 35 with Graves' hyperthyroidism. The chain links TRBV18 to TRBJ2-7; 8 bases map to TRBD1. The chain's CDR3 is CASKTGDSYEQYF. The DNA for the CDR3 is TGTGCCAGCAAGACAGGGGATAGCTACGAGCAGTACTTC.